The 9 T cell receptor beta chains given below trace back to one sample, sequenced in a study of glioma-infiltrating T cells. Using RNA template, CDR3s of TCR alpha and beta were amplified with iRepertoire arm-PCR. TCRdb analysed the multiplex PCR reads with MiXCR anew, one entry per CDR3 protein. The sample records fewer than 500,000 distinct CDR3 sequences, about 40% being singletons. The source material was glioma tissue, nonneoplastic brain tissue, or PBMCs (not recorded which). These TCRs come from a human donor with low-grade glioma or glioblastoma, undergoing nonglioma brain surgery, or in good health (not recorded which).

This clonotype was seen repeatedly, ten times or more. CDR3 residues: CASSPGLAGDNEQFF. The CDR3 DNA sequence: TGTGCCAGCAGCCCGGGACTAGCGGGAGACAATGAGCAGTTCTTC. The chain couples TRBV4-2 to TRBJ2-1; 14 positions match TRBD2. CDR1 and CDR2 from the germline V gene are LGHNA and YNFKEQ. V was pared by 4 bases and J by 5 bases, with 1 base of the junction left unmatched. The CDR3 sequence is 15 residues long.

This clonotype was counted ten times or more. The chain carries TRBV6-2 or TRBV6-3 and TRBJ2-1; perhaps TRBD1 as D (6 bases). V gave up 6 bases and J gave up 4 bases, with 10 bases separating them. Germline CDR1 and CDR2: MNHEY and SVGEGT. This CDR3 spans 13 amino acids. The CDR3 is CASSYQGYNEQFF. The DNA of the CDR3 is TGTGCCAGCAGCTACCAGGGGTACAATGAGCAGTTCTTC.

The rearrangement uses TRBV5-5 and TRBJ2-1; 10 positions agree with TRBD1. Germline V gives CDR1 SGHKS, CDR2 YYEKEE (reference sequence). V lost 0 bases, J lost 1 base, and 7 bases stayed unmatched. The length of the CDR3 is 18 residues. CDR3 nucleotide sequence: TGTGCCAGCAGCTTGGGGTCGGGACAGGGGCTATCCTACAATGAGCAGTTCTTC. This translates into CASSLGSGQGLSYNEQFF.

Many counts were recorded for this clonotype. CDR3 amino acids: CASSEWGLAGYEQYF. As DNA, the CDR3 is TGTGCCAGCAGTGAATGGGGACTAGCGGGCTACGAGCAGTACTTC. V usage is TRBV25-1 and J usage is TRBJ2-7; TRBD2 agrees at 12 bases. Trimming took 1 base from V and 3 from J; bases not matched to a gene: 1. Germline lookup yields CDR1 MGHDK and CDR2 SYGVNS. The CDR3 covers 15 residues.

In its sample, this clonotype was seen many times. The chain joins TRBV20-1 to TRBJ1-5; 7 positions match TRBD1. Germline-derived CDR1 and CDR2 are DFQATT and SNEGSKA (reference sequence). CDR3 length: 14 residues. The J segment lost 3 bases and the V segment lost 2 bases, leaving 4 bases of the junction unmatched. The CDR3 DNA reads TGCAGTGCTAGAAGGGGGACAGACAATCAGCCCCAGCATTTT. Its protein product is CSARRGTDNQPQHF.

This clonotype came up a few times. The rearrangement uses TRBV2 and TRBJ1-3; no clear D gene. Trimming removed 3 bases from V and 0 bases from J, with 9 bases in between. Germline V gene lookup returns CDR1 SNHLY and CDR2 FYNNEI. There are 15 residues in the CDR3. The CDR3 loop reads CASSDPRGSGNTIYF. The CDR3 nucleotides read TGTGCCAGCAGTGACCCTCGGGGCTCTGGAAACACCATATATTTT.

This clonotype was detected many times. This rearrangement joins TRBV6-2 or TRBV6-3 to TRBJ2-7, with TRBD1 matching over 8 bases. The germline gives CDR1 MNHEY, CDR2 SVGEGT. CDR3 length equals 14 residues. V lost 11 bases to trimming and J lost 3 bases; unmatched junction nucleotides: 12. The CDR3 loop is CAGRRQGNIYEQYF. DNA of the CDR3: TGTGCCGGACGGAGACAGGGGAACATCTACGAGCAGTACTTC.

The CDR3 nucleotides read TGTGCCAGCAGCCCTATCCGGGACAGCCAAGAGACCCAGTACTTC. It translates to CASSPIRDSQETQYF. The chain links TRBV7-2 to TRBJ2-5; 7 bases are a match to TRBD1. Trimming cost V 5 bases and J 1 base; bases outside gene matches: 7. Germline V lookup: CDR1 SGHTA, CDR2 FQGNSA. CDR3 size: 15 residues.

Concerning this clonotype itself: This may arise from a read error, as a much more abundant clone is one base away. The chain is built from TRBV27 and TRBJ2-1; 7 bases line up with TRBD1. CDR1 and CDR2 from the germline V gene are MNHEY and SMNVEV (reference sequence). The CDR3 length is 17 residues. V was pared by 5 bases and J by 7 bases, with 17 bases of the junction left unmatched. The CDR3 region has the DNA TGTGCCAGCAGTCCGCGACAGGGTAGTATCTGGAGAAATGAGCAGTTCTTC. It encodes CASSPRQGSIWRNEQFF.